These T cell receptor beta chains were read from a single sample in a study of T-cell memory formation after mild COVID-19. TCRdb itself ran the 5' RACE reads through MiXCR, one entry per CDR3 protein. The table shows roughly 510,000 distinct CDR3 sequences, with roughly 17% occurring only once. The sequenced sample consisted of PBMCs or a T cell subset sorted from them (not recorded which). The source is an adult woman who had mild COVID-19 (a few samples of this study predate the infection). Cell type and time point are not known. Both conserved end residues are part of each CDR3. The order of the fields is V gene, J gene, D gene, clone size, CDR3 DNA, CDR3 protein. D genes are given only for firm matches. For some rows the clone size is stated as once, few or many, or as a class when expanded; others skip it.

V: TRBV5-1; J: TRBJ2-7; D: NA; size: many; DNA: TGCGCCAGCAGCTTGGATTGGGCTAGCAAATCCTACGAGCAGTACTTC; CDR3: CASSLDWASKSYEQYF
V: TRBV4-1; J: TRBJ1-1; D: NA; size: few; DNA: TGCGCCAGCAGCCACCCAATTAGGGGAGGGGTTGGGATGAACACTGAAGCTTTCTTT; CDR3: CASSHPIRGGVGMNTEAFF
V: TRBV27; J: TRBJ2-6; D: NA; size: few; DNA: TGTGCCAGCAGTTTAGACAGGCGGGGGGCCAACGTCCTGACTTTC; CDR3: CASSLDRRGANVLTF
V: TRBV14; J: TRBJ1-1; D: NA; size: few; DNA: TGTGCCAGCAGCTGGGACACCTCCACTGAAGCTTTCTTT; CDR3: CASSWDTSTEAFF
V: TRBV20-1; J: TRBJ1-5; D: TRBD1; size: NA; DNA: TGCAGTGCTAGAGGGGGACAGAGTAGCAATCAGCCCCAGCATTTT; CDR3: CSARGGQSSNQPQHF
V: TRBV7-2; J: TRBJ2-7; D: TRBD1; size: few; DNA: TGTGCCAGCAGCTTCCTGACAGGGACATACGAGCAGTACTTC; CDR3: CASSFLTGTYEQYF
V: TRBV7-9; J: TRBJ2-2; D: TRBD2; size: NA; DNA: TGTGCCAGCAGCTTAAATGGACTAGCGGGGGCCACCGGGGAGCTGTTTTTT; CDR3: CASSLNGLAGATGELFF
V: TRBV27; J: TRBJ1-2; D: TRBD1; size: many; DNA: TGTGCCAGCAGTTCCCGACAGGGAGGAGGCTACACCTTC; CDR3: CASSSRQGGGYTF
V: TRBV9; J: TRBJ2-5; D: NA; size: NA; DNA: TGTGCCAGCAGCGTAGGTAACTTCGAAGAGACCCAGTACTTC; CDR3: CASSVGNFEETQYF
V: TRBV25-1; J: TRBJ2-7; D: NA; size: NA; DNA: TGTGCCAGCAGTGAAGGTGTGGAGAACCCCTACGAGCAGTACTTC; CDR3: CASSEGVENPYEQYF
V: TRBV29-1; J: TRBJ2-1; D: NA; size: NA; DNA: TGCAGCGGAAGACAGGCTACCTACAATGAGCAGTTCTTC; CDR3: CSGRQATYNEQFF
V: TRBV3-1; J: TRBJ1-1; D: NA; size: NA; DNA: TGTGCCAGCAGCCTCCGGGACCTGAACACTGAAGCTTTCTTT; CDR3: CASSLRDLNTEAFF
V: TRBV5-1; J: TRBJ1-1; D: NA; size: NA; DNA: TGCGCCAGCAGCTTGGACACGGGGGTGAACACTGAAGCTTTCTTT; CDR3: CASSLDTGVNTEAFF
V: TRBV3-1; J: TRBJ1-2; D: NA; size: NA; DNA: TGTGCCAGCAGCCAAGGCCGGCCAGCTAACTATGGCTACACCTTC; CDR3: CASSQGRPANYGYTF
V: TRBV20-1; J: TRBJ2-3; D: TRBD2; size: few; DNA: TGCAGTGCTAGAGGTCGGGAAGGACTAGCGGGAATACACACAGATACGCAGTATTTT; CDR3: CSARGREGLAGIHTDTQYF
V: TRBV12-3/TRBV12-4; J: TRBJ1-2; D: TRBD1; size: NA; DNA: TGTGCCAGCAGTTTAAAAGCGGACAGGGGGTGGAGAGGCTACACCTTC; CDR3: CASSLKADRGWRGYTF
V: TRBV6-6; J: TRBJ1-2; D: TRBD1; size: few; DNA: TGTGCCAGCGGCTACCCGACAGGGGGCGGATATGGCTACACCTTC; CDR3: CASGYPTGGGYGYTF
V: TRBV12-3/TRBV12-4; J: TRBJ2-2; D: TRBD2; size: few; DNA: TGTGCCAGCAGTCCCCCGTCGGGTCTAGCGGGAGTAACCGGGGAGCTGTTTTTT; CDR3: CASSPPSGLAGVTGELFF
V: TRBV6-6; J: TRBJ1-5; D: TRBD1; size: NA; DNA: TGTGCCAGCACCCAGGGACAGGTTAGCAATCAGCCCCAGCATTTT; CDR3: CASTQGQVSNQPQHF
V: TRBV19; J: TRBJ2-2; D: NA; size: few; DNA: TGTGCCAGTAGTATTGGGACCACCGGGGAGCTGTTTTTT; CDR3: CASSIGTTGELFF
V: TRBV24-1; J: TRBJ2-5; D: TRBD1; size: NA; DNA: TGTGCCACCGGAGACAGGGCGAGGGAGACCCAGTACTTC; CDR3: CATGDRARETQYF
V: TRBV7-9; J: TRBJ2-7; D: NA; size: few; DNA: TGTGCCAGCAGCTTAGTATCAGCAGGGCGCTACGAGCAGTACTTC; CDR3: CASSLVSAGRYEQYF
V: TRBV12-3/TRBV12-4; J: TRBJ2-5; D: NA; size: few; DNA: TGTGCCAGCAGTTTAGGTGTCCGGGCGGCGTACCAAGAGACCCAGTACTTC; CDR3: CASSLGVRAAYQETQYF
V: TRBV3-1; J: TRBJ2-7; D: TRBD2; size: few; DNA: TGTGCCAGCAGCCCGGGACTAGCGGGGGGTTTCTACGAGCAGTACTTC; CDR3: CASSPGLAGGFYEQYF
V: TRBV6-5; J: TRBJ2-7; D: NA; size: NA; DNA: TGTGCCAGCAGCACTCGATTAGACGGACCATCCTACGAGCAGTACTTC; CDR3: CASSTRLDGPSYEQYF
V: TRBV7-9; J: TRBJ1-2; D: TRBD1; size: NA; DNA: TGTGCCAGCAGCTTACCGGGACAGGGGGGCGGCTACACCTTC; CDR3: CASSLPGQGGGYTF
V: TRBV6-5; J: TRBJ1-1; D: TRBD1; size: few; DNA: TGTGCCAGCAGGCGGCCAGGGGGCGAGAACACTGAAGCTTTCTTT; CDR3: CASRRPGGENTEAFF
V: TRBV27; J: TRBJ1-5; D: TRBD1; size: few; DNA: TGTGCCAGCGGACGACCAGGGGGTCCGGATCAGCCCCAGCATTTT; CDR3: CASGRPGGPDQPQHF
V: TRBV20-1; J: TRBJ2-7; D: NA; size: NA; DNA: TGCAGTGCTAGGCGGGCTAGCACCACCTACGAGCAGTACTTC; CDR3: CSARRASTTYEQYF
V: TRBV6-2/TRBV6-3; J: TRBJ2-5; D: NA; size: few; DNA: TGTGCCAGCACTCAGCAAGAGACCCAGTACTTC; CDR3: CASTQQETQYF
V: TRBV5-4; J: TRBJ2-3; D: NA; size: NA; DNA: TGTGCCAGCAACTTGGACTCAGATACGCAGTATTTT; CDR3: CASNLDSDTQYF
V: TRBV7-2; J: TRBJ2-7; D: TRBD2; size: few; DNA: TGTGCCAGCAGCTTGACTAGCGGGGGGACCTACGAGCAGTACTTC; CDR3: CASSLTSGGTYEQYF
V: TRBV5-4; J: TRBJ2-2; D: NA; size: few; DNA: TGTGCCAGCAGCTTCGGGGGCCCTGGGAACACCGGGGAGCTGTTTTTT; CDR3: CASSFGGPGNTGELFF
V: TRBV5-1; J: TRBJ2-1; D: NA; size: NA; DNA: TGCGCCAGCAGCTTGGTGGCCGGCCACAATGAGCAGTTCTTC; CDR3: CASSLVAGHNEQFF
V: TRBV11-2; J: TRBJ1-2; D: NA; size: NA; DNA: TGTGCCAGTACCTTTTCGGACCTGACCAACTATGGCTACACCTTC; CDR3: CASTFSDLTNYGYTF
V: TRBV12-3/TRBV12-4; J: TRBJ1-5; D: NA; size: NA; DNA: TGTGCCAGCAGTCAGCTCGTGGGACAAAATCAGCCCCAGCATTTT; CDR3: CASSQLVGQNQPQHF
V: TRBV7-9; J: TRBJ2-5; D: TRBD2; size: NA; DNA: TGTGCCAGCAGCGCGCCGGGGGGAGAGACCCAGTACTTC; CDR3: CASSAPGGETQYF